These 21 T cell receptor beta chains were all obtained from the same sample, sequenced in a study of blood T cells in healthy people across ages. Combining a sample-barcoded 5' primer with a J-beta primer mix, a second PCR ran for roughly 7 to 12 cycles. MiXCR, applied by TCRdb to the 5' RACE reads, yields one record per CDR3 protein. The table lists over 700,000 distinct CDR3 sequences, more than 20% of them singletons. These same records also appear under a second study, on T cells of mothers and their children.

Sequencing input: blood. The receptors here all came from a boy between 10 and 17 years old in good health.

This clonotype was detected only a few times. V usage is TRBV11-2 and J usage is TRBJ2-2, with D unresolved. The CDR3 covers 12 residues. Trimming stripped 6 bases from V and 7 bases from J, with 9 bases between. Germline assignment: CDR1 SGHAT and CDR2 FQNNGV. The CDR3 spells CASRQTGGELFF. The CDR3 DNA follows: TGTGCCAGCAGACAGACCGGCGGGGAGCTGTTTTTT.

The genes are TRBV7-9 and TRBJ2-3; no definite D call. CDR3 length: 17 amino acids. Germline loops: CDR1 SEHNR, CDR2 FQNEAQ (reference sequence). V was pared by 2 bases and J by 1 base, with 16 bases between. The CDR3 loop reads CASSLFGLTSGTDTQYF. DNA for the CDR3: TGTGCCAGCAGCTTATTTGGGTTAACAAGCGGCACAGATACGCAGTATTTT.

This clonotype was detected only a few times. This chain connects TRBV6-6 to TRBJ1-4; possible D gene TRBD1, 5 bases. Germline CDR1 reads MNHNY; CDR2 reads SVGAGI (reference sequence). The CDR3 is made up of 14 amino acids. Trimming stripped 4 bases from V and 6 bases from J, with 12 bases between. The CDR3 here is CASSWGSEHEKLFF. The CDR3, as DNA: TGTGCCAGCAGTTGGGGGAGTGAGCATGAAAAACTGTTTTTT.

The chain links TRBV5-6 to TRBJ2-3, with D possibly being TRBD2 (5 bases). This CDR3 spans 15 amino acids. V lost 1 base to trimming and J lost 0 bases, with 9 bases between them. Germline CDR1 and CDR2: SGHDT and YYEEEE. The CDR3 sequence is CASSLPAASTDTQYF. In DNA form, the CDR3 reads TGTGCCAGCAGCTTGCCAGCGGCAAGCACAGATACGCAGTATTTT.

This clonotype was observed many times. The chain uses TRBV20-1 and TRBJ2-1; D may be TRBD2 (6 bases). This CDR3 has 14 residues. Germline CDR1 reads DFQATT; CDR2 reads SNEGSKA (reference sequence). Trimming stripped 5 bases from V and 2 bases from J, with 13 bases between. The CDR3 loop reads CSAGLGEAYNEQFF. The CDR3 coding sequence is TGCAGTGCTGGCCTTGGGGAGGCCTACAATGAGCAGTTCTTC.

In this sample, this clonotype turned up a few times. This chain joins TRBV19 and TRBJ1-5; D gene unclear. V lost 7 bases to trimming and J lost 6 bases, with 25 bases between them. Germline loops: CDR1 LNHDA, CDR2 SQIVND (reference sequence). The CDR3 covers 17 residues. The CDR3 bases are TGTGCCAGTAATTCCCCCCCCGGGATCTGGCAGGCTCAGCCCCAGCATTTT. Translated: CASNSPPGIWQAQPQHF.

The chain joins TRBV4-1 to TRBJ1-2; a weak D match, TRBD1 (6 bases). V was cut by 1 base and J by 4 bases, with 10 bases left in between. From germline, CDR1 is MGHRA and CDR2 YSYEKL. This CDR3 comprises 14 residues. As DNA, the CDR3 is TGCGCCAGCAGCCAAGGGACAGCAGTCTATGGCTACACCTTC. Residues: CASSQGTAVYGYTF.

This clonotype was counted a few times. The chain couples TRBV5-1 to TRBJ2-7, with D perhaps matching TRBD1 (6 bases). V gave up 1 base and J gave up 6 bases, with 14 bases separating them. From germline, CDR1 is SGHRS and CDR2 YFSETQ. The CDR3 length is 14 residues. In DNA, the CDR3 is TGCGCCAGCAGCTTGTTACAGGGAGCGGCCGAGCAGTACTTC. Translation gives CASSLLQGAAEQYF. The complete variable domain, with remaining parts taken from reference TRBV5-1 and TRBJ2-7, reads KAGVTQTPRYLIKTRGQQVTLSCSPISGHRSVSWYQQTPGQGLQFLFEYFSETQRNKGNFPGRFSGRQFSNSRSEMNVSTLELGDSALYLCASSLLQGAAEQYFGPGTRLTVT.

This clonotype came up a few times. The chain combines TRBV28 with TRBJ2-1; TRBD1 is a possible D gene (6 bases). V was trimmed by 4 bases and J by 7 bases, leaving 20 bases between them. Germline V lookup: CDR1 MDHEN, CDR2 SYDVKM. The CDR3 covers 16 residues. Here the CDR3 reads CASSSDRLPLRNEQFF. CDR3 nucleotide sequence: TGTGCCAGCAGTTCAGACAGGCTGCCCCTTCGAAATGAGCAGTTCTTC.

The chain joins TRBV7-9 to TRBJ2-7; 13 bases are a match to TRBD2. TRBJ2-1 matches the DNA end more closely, so the J call is doubtful. Germline values: CDR1 SEHNR, CDR2 FQNEAQ (reference sequence). The CDR3 totals 17 residues. CDR3 loop: CASTVPGLAGIDNEQFF. The DNA of the CDR3 is TGTGCCAGCACCGTCCCGGGACTAGCGGGAATTGACAATGAGCAGTTCTTC.

J is TRBJ2-7 and V is TRBV4-1; a weak D match, TRBD1 (7 bases). CDR1 MGHRA and CDR2 YSYEKL come from the germline V gene. The CDR3 is 13 amino acids. The germline V and J ends were trimmed by 8 bases and 0 bases, with 11 bases remaining between them. In DNA form, the CDR3 reads TGCGCCAGCGGGGGGACAGCCTCCTACGAGCAGTACTTC. This sequence encodes CASGGTASYEQYF.

This clonotype was observed a handful of times. The chain has TRBV12-3 or TRBV12-4 and TRBJ2-1, with 7 bases matching TRBD1. V lost 6 bases, J lost 8 bases, and 10 bases stayed unmatched. The CDR3 extends over 14 amino acids. The CDR3 spells CASSHKYRGDEQFF. DNA for the CDR3: TGTGCCAGCAGCCACAAGTACAGGGGCGATGAGCAGTTCTTC.

The table lists this clonotype with a few counts. The V call is TRBV4-1, the J call TRBJ2-5, with a possible D match to TRBD2 (6 bases). Germline V lookup: CDR1 MGHRA, CDR2 YSYEKL. The CDR3 runs 17 residues. Trimming cost V 0 bases and J 4 bases, with 18 bases left between them. CDR3 in amino acids: CASSQEGRTEGGETQYF. The CDR3, as DNA: TGCGCCAGCAGCCAAGAAGGGAGGACTGAGGGCGGAGAGACCCAGTACTTC.

V is TRBV6-6 and J is TRBJ2-7; D gene ambiguous. There are 14 residues in the CDR3. The germline V gene has CDR1 MNHNY and CDR2 SVGAGI (reference sequence). The V gene lost 2 bases and the J gene lost 2 bases, with 10 bases spanning the gap. The CDR3 loop is CASSYLQPPYEQYF. CDR3 nucleotides: TGTGCCAGCAGTTACCTACAGCCTCCCTACGAGCAGTACTTC.

This rearrangement joins TRBV5-1 to TRBJ2-7, with TRBD2 identical over 15 bases. CDR1 is SGHRS and CDR2 is YFSETQ in the germline V gene. The CDR3 is 20 residues long. V lost 4 bases and J lost 0; bases outside the gene matches: 14. The CDR3 DNA is TGCGCCAGCAGCAGCCTCGGGACTAGCGGGAGGAAACCTTACTCCTACGAGCAGTACTTC. It codes for CASSSLGTSGRKPYSYEQYF.

The rearrangement uses TRBV7-9 and TRBJ2-7, with a tentative D call TRBD2 (6 bases). V lost 2 bases, J lost 0 bases, and 8 bases lay in between. Germline CDR1 and CDR2: SEHNR and FQNEAQ (reference sequence). The CDR3 is made up of 14 amino acids. This CDR3 reads CASSLRDFSYEQYF. CDR3 nucleotide sequence: TGTGCCAGCAGCTTAAGGGACTTCTCCTACGAGCAGTACTTC.

CDR3 region: CASSWGDSSTDTQYF. DNA for the CDR3: TGTGCCAGCAGCTGGGGGGACAGTAGCACAGATACGCAGTATTTT. The rearrangement joins TRBV5-8 to TRBJ2-3; TRBD1 is a possible D gene (7 bases). CDR3 length: 15 residues. Germline CDR1 reads SGHTS; CDR2 reads YDEGEE. V was shortened by 3 bases and J by 0 bases, with 11 bases between the two germline ends.

The rearrangement joins TRBV3-1 to TRBJ2-5, with a possible D match to TRBD1 (5 bases). With the DNA end fitting TRBJ2-7 better, the J assignment may be wrong. The germline gives CDR1 LGHDT, CDR2 YNNKEL (reference sequence). The CDR3 covers 14 residues. CDR3: CASSLGAPPYEQYF. DNA for the CDR3: TGTGCCAGCAGCCTAGGGGCTCCCCCCTACGAGCAGTACTTC.

This clonotype was observed a few times. The chain employs TRBV6-5 and TRBJ2-5, with 7 bases identical to TRBD1. The J call may be wrong; the DNA end is better matched by TRBJ2-7. Germline CDR1 and CDR2: MNHEY and SVGAGI. CDR3 length: 13 amino acids. CDR3 coding DNA: TGTGCCAGCAGCCCGGGACAGCATTACGAGCAGTACTTC. This sequence encodes CASSPGQHYEQYF.

This clonotype was seen a few times. The chain employs TRBV5-1 and TRBJ2-7; D remains ambiguous. The CDR3 contains 14 residues. The ends were cut back, 0 bases at V and 3 bases at J, with 10 bases in the middle. The germline V gene encodes CDR1 SGHRS and CDR2 YFSETQ. This CDR3 reads CASSLEPLGYEQYF. In DNA, the CDR3 is TGCGCCAGCAGCTTGGAACCACTGGGCTACGAGCAGTACTTC.

This chain joins TRBV18 and TRBJ2-5; 14 nucleotides line up with TRBD2. The germline gives CDR1 KGHSH, CDR2 LQKENI. V shed 4 bases, J shed 2 bases, and the junction held 9 bases outside the gene matches. The CDR3 loop spans 18 amino acids. The chain's CDR3 is CASSLSLGTSGGQETQYF. CDR3 sequence (DNA): TGTGCCAGCTCACTTTCACTCGGGACTAGCGGGGGACAAGAGACCCAGTACTTC.